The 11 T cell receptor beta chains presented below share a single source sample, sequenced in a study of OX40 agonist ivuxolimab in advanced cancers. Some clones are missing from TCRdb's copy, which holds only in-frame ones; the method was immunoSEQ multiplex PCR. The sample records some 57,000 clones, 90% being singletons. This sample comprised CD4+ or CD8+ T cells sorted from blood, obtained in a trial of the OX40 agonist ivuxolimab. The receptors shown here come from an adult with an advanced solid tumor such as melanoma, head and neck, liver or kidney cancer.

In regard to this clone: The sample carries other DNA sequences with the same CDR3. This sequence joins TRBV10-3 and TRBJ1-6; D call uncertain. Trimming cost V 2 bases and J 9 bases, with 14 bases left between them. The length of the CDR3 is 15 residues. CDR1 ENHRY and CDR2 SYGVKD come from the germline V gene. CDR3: CAISEMGTVTSPLHF. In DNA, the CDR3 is TGTGCCATCAGTGAGATGGGCACTGTGACTTCACCCCTCCACTTT.

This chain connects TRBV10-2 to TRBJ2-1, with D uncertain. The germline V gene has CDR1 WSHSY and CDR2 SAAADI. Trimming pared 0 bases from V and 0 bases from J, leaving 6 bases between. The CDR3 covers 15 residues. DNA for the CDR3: TGCGCCAGCAGTGAGTCGGTCCGCTCCTACAATGAGCAGTTCTTC. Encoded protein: CASSESVRSYNEQFF.

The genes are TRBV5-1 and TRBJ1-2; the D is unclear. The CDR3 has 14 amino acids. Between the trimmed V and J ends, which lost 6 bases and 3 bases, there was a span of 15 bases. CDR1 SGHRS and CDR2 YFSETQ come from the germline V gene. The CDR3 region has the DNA TGCGCCAGCACCGAGGACGGGTTCTACTATGGCTACACCTTC. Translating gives CASTEDGFYYGYTF.

DNA for the CDR3: TGTGCCAGCAGCTTAGAACTAGCGGCCGGGGAGCTGTTTTTT. Translated, it gives CASSLELAAGELFF. The chain has TRBV7-2 and TRBJ2-2; 8 positions agree with TRBD2. The CDR3 contains 14 residues. Germline V gives CDR1 SGHTA, CDR2 FQGNSA. V shed 1 base, J shed 6 bases, and the junction held 1 base outside the gene matches.

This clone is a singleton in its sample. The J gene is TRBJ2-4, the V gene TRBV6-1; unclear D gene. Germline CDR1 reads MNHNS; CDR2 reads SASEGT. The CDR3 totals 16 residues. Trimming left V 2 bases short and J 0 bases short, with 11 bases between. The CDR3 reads CASSEMPAIAKNIQYF. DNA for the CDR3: TGTGCCAGCAGTGAAATGCCCGCGATAGCCAAAAACATTCAGTACTTC.

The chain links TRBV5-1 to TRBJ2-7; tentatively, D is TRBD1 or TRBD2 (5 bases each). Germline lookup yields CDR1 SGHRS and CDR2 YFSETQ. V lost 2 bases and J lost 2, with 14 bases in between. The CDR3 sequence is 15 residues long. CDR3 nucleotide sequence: TGCGCCAGCAGCTTCGGCAGGGACGCTACCTACGAGCAGTACTTC. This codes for CASSFGRDATYEQYF. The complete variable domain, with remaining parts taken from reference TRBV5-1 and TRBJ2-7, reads KAGVTQTPRYLIKTRGQQVTLSCSPISGHRSVSWYQQTPGQGLQFLFEYFSETQRNKGNFPGRFSGRQFSNSRSEMNVSTLELGDSALYLCASSFGRDATYEQYFGPGTRLTVT.

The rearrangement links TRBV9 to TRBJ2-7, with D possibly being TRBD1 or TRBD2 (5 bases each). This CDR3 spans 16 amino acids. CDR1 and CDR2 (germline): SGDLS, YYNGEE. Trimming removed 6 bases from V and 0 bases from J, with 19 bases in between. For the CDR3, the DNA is TGTGCCAGCAACGACCGGGACCCCGAACGCTCCTACGAGCAGTACTTC. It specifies CASNDRDPERSYEQYF.

CDR3 in amino acids: CASSQDRWTQYF. DNA for the CDR3: TGTGCCAGCAGTCAGGACAGATGGACCCAGTACTTC. V is TRBV27 and J is TRBJ2-5, with D perhaps matching TRBD1 (6 bases). Trimming shortened V by 5 bases and J by 7 bases, and 11 bases separated the two germline ends. The V gene's germline CDR1 is MNHEY and CDR2 SMNVEV (reference sequence). The CDR3 has 12 amino acids.

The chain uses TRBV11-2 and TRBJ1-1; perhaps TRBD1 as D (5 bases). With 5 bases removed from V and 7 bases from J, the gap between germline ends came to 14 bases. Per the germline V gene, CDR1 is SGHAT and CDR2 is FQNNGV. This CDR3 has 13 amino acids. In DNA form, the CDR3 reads TGTGCCAGCAGCACTTGGGGCGTTAGTGAAGCTTTCTTT. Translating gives CASSTWGVSEAFF.

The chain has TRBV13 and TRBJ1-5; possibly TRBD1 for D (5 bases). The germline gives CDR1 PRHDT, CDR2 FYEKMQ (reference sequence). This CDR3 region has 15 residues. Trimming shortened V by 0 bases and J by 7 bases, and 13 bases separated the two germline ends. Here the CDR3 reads CASSLGLGREQPQHF. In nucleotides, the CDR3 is TGTGCCAGCAGCTTAGGCCTGGGCAGGGAACAGCCCCAGCATTTT.

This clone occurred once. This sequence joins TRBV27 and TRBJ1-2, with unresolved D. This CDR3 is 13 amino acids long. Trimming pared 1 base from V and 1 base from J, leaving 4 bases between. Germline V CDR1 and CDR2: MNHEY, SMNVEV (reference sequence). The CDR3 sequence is CASSLFGNYGYTF. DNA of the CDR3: TGTGCCAGCAGTTTATTTGGTAACTATGGCTACACCTTC.